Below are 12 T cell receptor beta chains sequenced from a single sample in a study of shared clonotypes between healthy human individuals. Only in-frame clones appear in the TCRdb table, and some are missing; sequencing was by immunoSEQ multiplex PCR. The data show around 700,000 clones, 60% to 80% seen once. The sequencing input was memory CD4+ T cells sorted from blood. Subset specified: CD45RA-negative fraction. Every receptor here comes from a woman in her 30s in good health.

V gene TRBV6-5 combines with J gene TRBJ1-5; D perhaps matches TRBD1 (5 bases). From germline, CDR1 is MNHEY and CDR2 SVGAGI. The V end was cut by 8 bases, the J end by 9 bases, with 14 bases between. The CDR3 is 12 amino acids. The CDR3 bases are TGTGCCAGCGCTAGAATTGGGGGGCCCCAGCATTTT. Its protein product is CASARIGGPQHF.

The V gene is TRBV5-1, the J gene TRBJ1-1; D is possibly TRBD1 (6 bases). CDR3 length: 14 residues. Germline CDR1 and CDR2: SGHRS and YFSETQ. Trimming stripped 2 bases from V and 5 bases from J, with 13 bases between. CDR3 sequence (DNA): TGCGCCAGCAGCTTTGGGCAGGGGAGGACTGAAGCTTTCTTT. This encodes CASSFGQGRTEAFF. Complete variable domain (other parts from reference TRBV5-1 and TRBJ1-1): KAGVTQTPRYLIKTRGQQVTLSCSPISGHRSVSWYQQTPGQGLQFLFEYFSETQRNKGNFPGRFSGRQFSNSRSEMNVSTLELGDSALYLCASSFGQGRTEAFFGQGTRLTVV.

In nucleotides, the CDR3 is TGCGCCAGCAGACCTCTCCCAGAACGTAATGAAAAACTGTTTTTT. Its protein is CASRPLPERNEKLFF. The chain is built from TRBV5-1 and TRBJ1-4; D remains ambiguous. Germline V gene lookup returns CDR1 SGHRS and CDR2 YFSETQ. Trimming shortened V by 5 bases and J by 4 bases, and 15 bases separated the two germline ends. This CDR3 has 15 amino acids.

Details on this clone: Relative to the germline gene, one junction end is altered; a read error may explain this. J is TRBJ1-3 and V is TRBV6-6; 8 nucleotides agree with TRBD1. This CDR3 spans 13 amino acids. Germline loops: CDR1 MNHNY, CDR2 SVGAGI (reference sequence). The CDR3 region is CGTGGGSGNTIYF. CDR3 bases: TGCGGGACAGGAGGAGGCTCTGGAAACACCATATATTTT.

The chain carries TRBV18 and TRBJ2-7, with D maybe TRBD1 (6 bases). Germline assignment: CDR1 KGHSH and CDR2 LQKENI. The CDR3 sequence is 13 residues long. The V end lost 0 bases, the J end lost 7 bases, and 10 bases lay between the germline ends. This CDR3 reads CASSPPVGGEQYF. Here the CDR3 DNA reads TGTGCCAGCTCACCACCGGTAGGGGGAGAGCAGTACTTC.

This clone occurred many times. CDR3 sequence: CASSLRNRETQYF. The CDR3, as DNA: TGTGCCAGCAGCTTGAGGAATCGGGAGACCCAGTACTTC. The chain joins TRBV5-6 to TRBJ2-5; D gene unclear. The V gene's germline CDR1 is SGHDT and CDR2 YYEEEE. The germline V and J ends were trimmed by 1 base and 5 bases, with 9 bases remaining between them. The CDR3 has 13 amino acids.

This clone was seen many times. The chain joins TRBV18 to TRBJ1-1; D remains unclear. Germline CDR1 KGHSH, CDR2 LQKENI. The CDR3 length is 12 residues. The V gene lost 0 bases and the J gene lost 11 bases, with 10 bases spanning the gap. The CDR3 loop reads CASSPPAGGAFF. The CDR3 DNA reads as TGTGCCAGCTCACCACCGGCCGGAGGGGCTTTCTTT.

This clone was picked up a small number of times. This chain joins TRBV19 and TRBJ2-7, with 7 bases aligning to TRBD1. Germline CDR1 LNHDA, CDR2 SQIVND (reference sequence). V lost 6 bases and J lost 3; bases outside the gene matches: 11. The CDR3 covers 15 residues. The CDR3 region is CASSLQTGKNYEQYF. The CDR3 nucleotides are TGTGCCAGTAGCCTACAGACAGGGAAAAACTACGAGCAGTACTTC.

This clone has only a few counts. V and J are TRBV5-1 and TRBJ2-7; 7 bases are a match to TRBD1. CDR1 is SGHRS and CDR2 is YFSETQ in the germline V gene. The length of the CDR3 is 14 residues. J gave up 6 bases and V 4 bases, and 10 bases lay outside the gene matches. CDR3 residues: CASSPDREMGEQYF. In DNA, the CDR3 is TGCGCCAGCAGCCCAGACAGGGAAATGGGCGAGCAGTACTTC.

This CDR3 is CASSRTRLSSGNTIYF. For the CDR3, the DNA is TGTGCCAGTAGCAGAACAAGGCTTAGCTCTGGAAACACCATATATTTT. This rearrangement joins TRBV19 to TRBJ1-3; no clear D gene. Germline V gene sequence: CDR1 LNHDA, CDR2 SQIVND (reference sequence). V was trimmed by 6 bases and J by 0 bases, leaving 15 bases between them. The CDR3 loop spans 16 amino acids. Looking up the rest from reference TRBV19 and TRBJ1-3 gives the full variable domain: DGGITQSPKYLFRKEGQNVTLSCEQNLNHDAMYWYRQDPGQGLRLIYYSQIVNDFQKGDIAEGYSVSREKKESFPLTVTSAQKNPTAFYLCASSRTRLSSGNTIYFGEGSWLTVV.

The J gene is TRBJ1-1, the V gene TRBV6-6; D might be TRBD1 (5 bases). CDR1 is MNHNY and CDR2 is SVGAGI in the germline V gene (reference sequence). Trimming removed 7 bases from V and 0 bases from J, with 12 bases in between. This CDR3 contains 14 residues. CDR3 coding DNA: TGTGCCAGCATTGCAGGGACCATGAACACTGAAGCTTTCTTT. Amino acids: CASIAGTMNTEAFF.

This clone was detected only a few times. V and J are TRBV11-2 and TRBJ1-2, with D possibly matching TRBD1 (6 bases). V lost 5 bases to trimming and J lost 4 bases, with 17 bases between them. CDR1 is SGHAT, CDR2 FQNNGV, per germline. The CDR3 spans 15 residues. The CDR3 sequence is CASSRGAQGIYGYTF. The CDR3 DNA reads TGTGCCAGCAGCCGGGGAGCCCAGGGGATCTATGGCTACACCTTC.